These 10 T cell receptor beta chains were all obtained from the same sample, sequenced in a study of blood T cell repertoires in COVID-19. Profiling relied on immunoSEQ multiplex PCR, and the TCRdb table lists in-frame clones only, not all of them. The profile shows a few hundred thousand clones, around 88% of them singletons. Sequencing used peripheral blood. Source of these receptors: a man aged 30-40 years with acute or convalescent COVID-19.

The chain uses TRBV2 and TRBJ2-7; maybe TRBD2 (6 bases). The CDR3 consists of 13 residues. V lost 8 bases, J lost 2 bases, and 13 bases lay in between. Per germline, CDR1 SNHLY and CDR2 FYNNEI. CDR3 nucleotide sequence: TGTGCCAGCGGGCGGGACTCTACCTACGAGCAGTACTTC. This codes for CASGRDSTYEQYF.

The rearrangement uses TRBV29-1 and TRBJ1-4; 7 nucleotides agree with TRBD1. V gave up 6 bases and J gave up 8 bases; unmatched junction bases: 15. Germline-derived CDR1 and CDR2 are SQVTM and ANQGSEA. This CDR3 has 15 amino acids. The CDR3 nucleotides are TGCAGCGTCGCCACAGGGGTAGTATGGTGGGAAAAACTGTTTTTT. This translates into CSVATGVVWWEKLFF.

The rearrangement uses TRBV14 and TRBJ1-1; a weak D match, TRBD1 (5 bases). Looked up from germline, CDR1 is SGHDN and CDR2 is FVKESK. Trimming removed 0 bases at V and 1 base at J, with 9 bases between. This CDR3 has 15 residues. This chain's CDR3 is CASSQERGRNTEAFF. CDR3 nucleotides: TGTGCCAGCAGCCAAGAGCGGGGACGGAACACTGAAGCTTTCTTT.

The CDR3 region is CASSPITRDRDKQPQHF. The CDR3 DNA follows: TGTGCCAGCAGCCCAATAACCCGAGACAGGGATAAACAGCCCCAGCATTTT. The chain links TRBV14 to TRBJ1-5, with TRBD1 matching over 7 bases. The CDR3 is 17 residues long. Germline CDR1 is SGHDN and CDR2 is FVKESK. Trimming took 4 bases from V and 7 from J; bases not matched to a gene: 16.

The chain is built from TRBV6-1 and TRBJ1-1; 7 positions agree with TRBD1. The trim removed 1 base at V and 8 bases at J, leaving 4 bases unmatched. This CDR3 region has 13 residues. CDR1 is MNHNS, CDR2 SASEGT, per germline. The CDR3 nucleotides read TGTGCCAGCAGTGAAGGGGGACAGAAAGAAGCTTTCTTT. This encodes CASSEGGQKEAFF.

This chain joins TRBV5-5 and TRBJ1-2, with D unresolved. Germline V CDR1 and CDR2: SGHKS, YYEKEE (reference sequence). The CDR3 totals 16 residues. The V gene lost 4 bases and the J gene lost 5 bases, with 21 bases spanning the gap. CDR3 sequence (DNA): TGTGCCAGCAGCCCAATATTCATCGATGCGAGATATGGCTACACCTTC. It specifies CASSPIFIDARYGYTF. The full variable domain, completed using reference TRBV5-5 and TRBJ1-2, is DAGVTQSPTHLIKTRGQQVTLRCSPISGHKSVSWYQQVLGQGPQFIFQYYEKEERGRGNFPDRFSARQFPNYSSELNVNALLLGDSALYLCASSPIFIDARYGYTFGSGTRLTVV.

The chain combines TRBV7-9 with TRBJ1-5; possibly TRBD1 for D (5 bases). CDR1 and CDR2 from the germline V gene are SEHNR and FQNEAQ (reference sequence). With 6 bases removed from V and 1 base from J, the gap between germline ends came to 7 bases. The CDR3 consists of 13 residues. This CDR3 reads CASSHRSNQPQHF. In DNA form, the CDR3 reads TGTGCCAGCAGTCACAGGAGCAATCAGCCCCAGCATTTT.

The J gene is TRBJ1-1, the V gene TRBV7-9, with unresolved D. CDR3 length equals 12 residues. Germline V gives CDR1 SEHNR, CDR2 FQNEAQ (reference sequence). Trimming removed 2 bases from V and 7 bases from J, with 8 bases in between. This CDR3 reads CASSLRAGEAFF. CDR3 DNA sequence: TGTGCCAGCAGCTTAAGGGCGGGTGAAGCTTTCTTT.

The V and J genes are TRBV5-6 and TRBJ1-3; D may be TRBD1 (5 bases). Trimming stripped 1 base from V and 0 bases from J, with 8 bases between. Germline V gene lookup returns CDR1 SGHDT and CDR2 YYEEEE. The length of the CDR3 is 15 residues. The CDR3 sequence is CASSLPGNSGNTIYF. Here the CDR3 DNA reads TGTGCCAGCAGCTTGCCAGGGAACTCTGGAAACACCATATATTTT. The variable domain in full, completed from reference TRBV5-6 and TRBJ1-3, reads DAGVTQSPTHLIKTRGQQVTLRCSPKSGHDTVSWYQQALGQGPQFIFQYYEEEERQRGNFPDRFSGHQFPNYSSELNVNALLLGDSALYLCASSLPGNSGNTIYFGEGSWLTVV.

The genes are TRBV11-2 and TRBJ1-2; no clear D. The CDR3 runs 11 residues. Looked up from germline, CDR1 is SGHAT and CDR2 is FQNNGV. V lost 7 bases, J lost 0 bases, and 3 bases lay in between. The CDR3 DNA reads TGTGCCAGCAACTCTAACTATGGCTACACCTTC. Encoded protein: CASNSNYGYTF.